The 27 T cell receptor beta chains below come from one sample, sequenced in a study of shared clonotypes between healthy human individuals. CD45RO negativity and positive selection for CCR7 defined naive CD8 cells, a population that excluded terminally differentiated effector memory CD45RA+ cells. Data came from immunoSEQ multiplex PCR; TCRdb stores just in-frame clones and leaves some out. The sample has about 2,100,000 clones, about 93% seen once. Material for sequencing was naive CD8+ T cells from PBMCs. Receptor source: a man aged 18 to 30 in good health. Some clones in this sample may be carry-over from other donors' samples.

The CDR3 loop is CASSPEWGTTNEKLFF. In nucleotides, the CDR3 is TGTGCCAGCAGCCCGGAGTGGGGGACAACTAATGAAAAACTGTTTTTT. The chain recombines TRBV14 with TRBJ1-4; the D gene is possibly TRBD1 (5 bases). The V end was cut by 4 bases, the J end by 0 bases, with 12 bases between. Per the germline V gene, CDR1 is SGHDN and CDR2 is FVKESK. This CDR3 has 16 residues.

The V call is TRBV11-2, the J call TRBJ2-3; D is uncertain. CDR3 length: 13 amino acids. Germline V gene lookup returns CDR1 SGHAT and CDR2 FQNNGV. Trimming left V 0 bases short and J 6 bases short, with 7 bases between. The CDR3 loop is CASSLDTRDTQYF. DNA of the CDR3: TGTGCCAGCAGCTTAGATACCCGGGATACGCAGTATTTT.

CDR3 in amino acids: CASSPRDYPGDTQYF. The CDR3, as DNA: TGTGCCAGCAGTCCCAGGGACTACCCCGGGGATACGCAGTATTTT. The chain combines TRBV28 with TRBJ2-3, with TRBD2 matching 7 bases. Germline CDR1 is MDHEN and CDR2 is SYDVKM. The CDR3 is 15 residues long. V gave up 5 bases and J gave up 6 bases; unmatched junction bases: 11.

The rearrangement links TRBV27 to TRBJ1-5; D gene unclear. Trimming took off 2 bases at V and 2 bases at J, with 7 bases between the two ends. The CDR3 sequence is 14 residues long. Germline V CDR1 and CDR2: MNHEY, SMNVEV (reference sequence). CDR3 protein: CASSLQVGNQPQHF. For the CDR3, the DNA is TGTGCCAGCAGTTTACAGGTGGGCAATCAGCCCCAGCATTTT.

The chain recombines TRBV14 with TRBJ1-2; 9 positions agree with TRBD1. V was pared by 3 bases and J by 3 bases, with 2 bases of the junction left unmatched. The CDR3 sequence is 14 residues long. The germline CDR1 and CDR2 sequences are SGHDN and FVKESK. CDR3 bases: TGTGCCAGCAGCCAGCGGACAGGGGACTATGGCTACACCTTC. Encoded protein: CASSQRTGDYGYTF.

The V and J genes are TRBV6-1 and TRBJ1-1; D is uncertain. Trimming left V 7 bases short and J 0 bases short, with 9 bases between. The CDR3 has 13 residues. Germline CDR1 MNHNS, CDR2 SASEGT. The DNA for the CDR3 is TGTGCCAGCACCCGGAATATGAACACTGAAGCTTTCTTT. Its translation: CASTRNMNTEAFF.

J is TRBJ1-2 and V is TRBV7-9, with 7 bases identical to TRBD1. The germline gives CDR1 SEHNR, CDR2 FQNEAQ (reference sequence). The CDR3 loop spans 11 amino acids. V lost 5 bases and J lost 14; bases outside the gene matches: 8. In DNA, the CDR3 is TGTGCCAGCAGCCCAGGGGGGCCGGGAACCTTC. Amino acid sequence: CASSPGGPGTF.

The V gene is TRBV28, the J gene TRBJ2-7, with TRBD1 identical over 9 bases. Germline V gives CDR1 MDHEN, CDR2 SYDVKM. The CDR3 is 12 residues long. V dropped 6 bases and J dropped 7; count of bases not matched to a gene: 4. CDR3 sequence: CASRPDRGEQYF. CDR3 DNA sequence: TGTGCCAGCAGGCCTGACAGGGGGGAGCAGTACTTC.

The chain carries TRBV28 and TRBJ1-3; the D is unclear. V lost 1 base and J lost 0, with 7 bases in between. CDR1 MDHEN and CDR2 SYDVKM come from the germline V gene. This CDR3 comprises 15 residues. CDR3 residues: CASSLYSRSGNTIYF. CDR3 in DNA: TGTGCCAGCAGTTTATATTCCCGCTCTGGAAACACCATATATTTT.

The chain joins TRBV6-5 to TRBJ2-3; D is unresolved. Trimming left V 0 bases short and J 2 bases short, with 12 bases between. This CDR3 spans 16 amino acids. Germline CDR1 MNHEY, CDR2 SVGAGI. The CDR3 bases are TGTGCCAGCAGTTACTCCCTCAGCGAGCCCACAGATACGCAGTATTTT. The encoded protein is CASSYSLSEPTDTQYF.

The chain links TRBV12-2 to TRBJ2-2. TRBV12-2 is a pseudogene locus. The CDR3 length is 16 residues. CDR3 region: CASRLRVPGRTGELFF. The CDR3 bases are TGTGCAAGTCGCTTACGGGTCCCAGGTAGGACCGGGGAGCTGTTTTTT.

The chain links TRBV4-3 to TRBJ1-4; 8 bases fit TRBD1. V shed 3 bases and J 4 bases; nucleotides not matched to a gene: 10. The germline V gene encodes CDR1 LGHNA and CDR2 YSLEER. The CDR3 loop spans 17 amino acids. The DNA for the CDR3 is TGCGCCAGCAGCCAGGATGGGACAGGCCCTTTTAATGAAAAACTGTTTTTT. As protein: CASSQDGTGPFNEKLFF.

This rearrangement joins TRBV7-3 to TRBJ2-1, with no clear D. The V end lost 1 base, the J end lost 7 bases, and 14 bases lay between the germline ends. The CDR3 loop spans 15 amino acids. CDR1 and CDR2 from the germline V gene are SGHTA and FQGTGA. The CDR3 sequence: CASSLISSPSNEQFF. CDR3 nucleotide sequence: TGTGCCAGCAGCTTAATTAGTAGCCCTTCGAATGAGCAGTTCTTC.

CDR3 nucleotide sequence: TGTGCCAGCAGTTACTGGGCGGGAGGGGGGAACGAGCAGTACTTC. Its protein product is CASSYWAGGGNEQYF. This chain links TRBV6-5 with TRBJ2-7; 9 bases are a match to TRBD2. After removal of 1 base from V and 5 bases from J, the junction contained 6 bases not matched to a gene. There are 15 residues in the CDR3. CDR1 is MNHEY, CDR2 SVGAGI, per germline.

This chain joins TRBV2 and TRBJ1-1; no clear D. The V end lost 1 base, the J end lost 4 bases, and 10 bases lay between the germline ends. This CDR3 is 14 amino acids long. Germline CDR1 SNHLY, CDR2 FYNNEI. As DNA, the CDR3 is TGTGCCAGCAGTGAAGGGACGTCGAGCACTGAAGCTTTCTTT. It is translated as CASSEGTSSTEAFF.

The chain links TRBV28 to TRBJ2-7, with D tentatively TRBD2 (6 bases). Germline CDR1 is MDHEN and CDR2 is SYDVKM. The length of the CDR3 is 16 residues. Trimming shortened V by 2 bases and J by 2 bases, and 16 bases separated the two germline ends. The CDR3 DNA reads TGTGCCAGCAGTTTAACGCGGGGAGAGGGGCCCTACGAGCAGTACTTC. As protein: CASSLTRGEGPYEQYF.

This clone has only one observation. V is TRBV20-1 and J is TRBJ1-2; D is unresolved. The V and J ends lost 7 bases and 11 bases respectively, with 14 bases between them. Germline assignment: CDR1 DFQATT and CDR2 SNEGSKA (reference sequence). This CDR3 is built from 10 residues. CDR3 residues: CSVGRGFYTF. CDR3 DNA sequence: TGCAGTGTTGGACGGGGATTTTACACCTTC.

A word on this clone: A far more abundant clone sits one base away, making this likely a read error. The V and J genes are TRBV2 and TRBJ2-3; no clear D. Germline V lookup: CDR1 SNHLY, CDR2 FYNNEI. The CDR3 is made up of 13 amino acids. The CDR3 reads CTSSEWGTDTQYF. CDR3 DNA: TGTACCAGCAGTGAATGGGGCACAGATACGCAGTATTTT.

The J gene is TRBJ2-7, the V gene TRBV30; 10 bases are shared with TRBD2. The CDR3 contains 15 residues. After removal of 1 base from V and 2 bases from J, the junction contained 5 bases not matched to a gene. Germline CDR1 is GTSNPN and CDR2 is SVGIG (reference sequence). This chain's CDR3 is CAWSGLAGVTYEQYF. CDR3 nucleotide sequence: TGTGCCTGGAGTGGGCTAGCGGGAGTCACCTACGAGCAGTACTTC.

The genes are TRBV28 and TRBJ1-1; D remains unclear. CDR3 length equals 13 residues. Germline loops: CDR1 MDHEN, CDR2 SYDVKM. Trimming took off 1 base at V and 6 bases at J, with 9 bases between the two ends. In nucleotides, the CDR3 is TGTGCCAGCAGTTTATCTCCCAGGTCTGAAGCTTTCTTT. Amino acids: CASSLSPRSEAFF.

To note about this clone: Different DNA sequences within this sample yield the same CDR3. This chain joins TRBV5-1 and TRBJ2-7; tentative D call: TRBD1 (6 bases). Trimming removed 2 bases from V and 4 bases from J, with 10 bases in between. CDR1 and CDR2 (germline): SGHRS, YFSETQ. The CDR3 is 13 amino acids. CDR3 loop: CASSFGRGYEQYF. The CDR3 nucleotides are TGCGCCAGCAGCTTTGGCAGGGGTTACGAGCAGTACTTC.

The V call is TRBV27, the J call TRBJ2-7; no firm D call. V lost 5 bases, J lost 4 bases, and 18 bases lay in between. Germline CDR1 and CDR2: MNHEY and SMNVEV (reference sequence). There are 15 residues in the CDR3. Here the CDR3 DNA reads TGTGCCAGCAGTCCCCCCCCGCCTCGCCCTTACGAGCAGTACTTC. It specifies CASSPPPPRPYEQYF.

The rearrangement joins TRBV11-2 to TRBJ1-3, with D unresolved. The CDR3 covers 16 residues. Between the trimmed V and J ends, which lost 1 base and 0 bases, there was a span of 10 bases. The germline CDR1 and CDR2 sequences are SGHAT and FQNNGV. The CDR3 protein is CASSLVPKLSGNTIYF. The CDR3 DNA follows: TGTGCCAGCAGCTTAGTCCCCAAACTCTCTGGAAACACCATATATTTT.

The rearrangement uses TRBV29-1 and TRBJ1-2; 8 bases line up with TRBD1. V lost 2 bases and J lost 5; bases outside the gene matches: 7. The CDR3 is 14 residues long. Looked up from germline, CDR1 is SQVTM and CDR2 is ANQGSEA. CDR3 amino acids: CSVEPTGVAYGYTF. As DNA, the CDR3 is TGCAGCGTTGAACCGACAGGGGTAGCATATGGCTACACCTTC.

The sample holds one count of this clone. The J gene is TRBJ2-5, the V gene TRBV9; no firm D call. Germline V lookup: CDR1 SGDLS, CDR2 YYNGEE. Trimming took off 4 bases at V and 0 bases at J, with 16 bases between the two ends. The CDR3 totals 16 residues. CDR3 loop: CASSPHRAGHQETQYF. As DNA, the CDR3 is TGTGCCAGCAGCCCTCACCGTGCAGGTCACCAAGAGACCCAGTACTTC.

The chain links TRBV6-6 to TRBJ2-7; D remains unclear. V lost 0 bases to trimming and J lost 5 bases, with 8 bases between them. Germline CDR1 MNHNY, CDR2 SVGAGI (reference sequence). There are 13 residues in the CDR3. CDR3 nucleotide sequence: TGTGCCAGCAGTTACTCGTTGTCTGACGAGCAGTACTTC. Protein sequence: CASSYSLSDEQYF.

The chain combines TRBV18 with TRBJ2-2; TRBD2 might be the D (6 bases). The germline V gene has CDR1 KGHSH and CDR2 LQKENI. V lost 0 bases and J lost 3, with 11 bases in between. The CDR3 spans 16 residues. CDR3 amino acids: CASSPPRGMHTGELFF. For the CDR3, the DNA is TGTGCCAGCTCACCACCGCGGGGCATGCACACCGGGGAGCTGTTTTTT.